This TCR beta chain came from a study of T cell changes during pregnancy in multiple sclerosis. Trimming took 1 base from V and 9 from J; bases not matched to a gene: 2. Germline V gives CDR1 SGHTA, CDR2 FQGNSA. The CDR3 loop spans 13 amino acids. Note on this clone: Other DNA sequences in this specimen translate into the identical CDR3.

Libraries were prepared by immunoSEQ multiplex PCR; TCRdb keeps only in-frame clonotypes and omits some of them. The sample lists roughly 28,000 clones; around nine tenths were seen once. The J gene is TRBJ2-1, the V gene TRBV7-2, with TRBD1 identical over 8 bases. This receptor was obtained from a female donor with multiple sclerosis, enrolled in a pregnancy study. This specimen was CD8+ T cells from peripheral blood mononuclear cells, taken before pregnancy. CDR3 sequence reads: CASSLGQGIEQFF. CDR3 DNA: TGTGCCAGCAGCTTAGGACAGGGGATTGAGCAGTTCTTC.